What follows are 20 T cell receptor beta chains derived from one specimen sequenced in a study of regulatory T cells. The study's findings and limits: Hydrophobic residues at CDR3 positions 6 and 7 were enriched in conventional CD4+ T cells of CD3G-deficient patients.

Amplification used 52 TRBV primers and 13 TRBJ primers. Sequenced by immunoSEQ multiplex PCR; TCRdb stores in-frame clones only, minus some. The sample carries more than 25,000 clones, 80% to 95% recorded once. The antigens for these receptors are not known. Source material: conventional CD4+ T cells sorted from blood. All receptors come from a person aged 18-30 years with CD3G deficiency.

The gene calls are TRBV28 and TRBJ1-5; no reliable D call. CDR3 length equals 15 residues. Germline V gene data show CDR1 as MDHEN and CDR2 as SYDVKM. Trimming shortened V by 5 bases and J by 4 bases, and 15 bases separated the two germline ends. DNA for the CDR3: TGTGCCAGCAGTCGAAGACGGGTAAGAAATCAGCCCCAGCATTTT. It codes for CASSRRRVRNQPQHF.

This clone was observed a single time. This sequence joins TRBV7-8 and TRBJ2-2, with 10 bases that match TRBD1. The CDR3 consists of 16 residues. The germline V gene has CDR1 SGHVS and CDR2 FQNEAQ. The junction had 4 bases not matched to a gene; V was cut back by 5 bases and J by 1 base. The CDR3 loop is CASSRQGAVNTGELFF. DNA for the CDR3: TGTGCCAGCAGCCGACAGGGGGCGGTGAACACCGGGGAGCTGTTTTTT.

This clone was seen once. The chain joins TRBV28 to TRBJ2-5, with 9 positions matching TRBD2. J gave up 4 bases and V 10 bases, and 7 bases lay outside the gene matches. Germline loops: CDR1 MDHEN, CDR2 SYDVKM. The CDR3 sequence is 13 residues long. CDR3 residues: CATRGSGRETQYF. Written as DNA, the CDR3 is TGTGCCACCCGGGGTAGCGGGAGAGAGACCCAGTACTTC.

The chain links TRBV21-1 to TRBJ2-1; the table gives TRBD2 as D, unverified against the DNA. TRBV21-1 is a known pseudogene. The CDR3 consists of 15 residues. Here the CDR3 DNA reads TGTGCCAGCAGCAACTGGCGCGGGAGAAGAGTTGAGCAGTTCTTC. Protein: CASSNWRGRRVEQFF.

The V gene is TRBV28, the J gene TRBJ2-3; D not resolved. The CDR3 loop spans 12 amino acids. The germline V gene has CDR1 MDHEN and CDR2 SYDVKM. Trimming removed 5 bases at V and 10 bases at J, with 13 bases between. The CDR3 spells CASSVSVGAQYF. The CDR3 coding sequence is TGTGCCAGCAGTGTCTCCGTCGGCGCGCAGTATTTT.

This chain links TRBV11-2 with TRBJ2-7; the D gene is possibly TRBD1 (5 bases). V lost 0 bases to trimming and J lost 5 bases, with 11 bases between them. The CDR3 extends over 14 amino acids. In germline, CDR1 is SGHAT, CDR2 FQNNGV. This CDR3 is CASSLDRGPHEQYF. The CDR3 DNA reads as TGTGCCAGCAGCTTAGATAGGGGCCCCCACGAGCAGTACTTC.

This chain links TRBV6-5 with TRBJ1-2; possible D gene TRBD1, 5 bases. Trimming took off 0 bases at V and 3 bases at J, with 11 bases between the two ends. The CDR3 is 15 amino acids. The germline gives CDR1 MNHEY, CDR2 SVGAGI. The DNA of the CDR3 is TGTGCCAGCAGTTACTCGACAGACCCGCACTATGGCTACACCTTC. Protein: CASSYSTDPHYGYTF.

The chain couples TRBV5-1 to TRBJ1-1; D remains unclear. Deletions cut 1 base from V and 0 bases from J, with 7 bases between. The CDR3 is 14 residues long. The germline V gene has CDR1 SGHRS and CDR2 YFSETQ. CDR3 protein: CASSLYPVNTEAFF. CDR3 sequence (DNA): TGCGCCAGCAGCTTGTACCCAGTGAACACTGAAGCTTTCTTT.

This clone was seen just once. J is TRBJ2-1 and V is TRBV18; possible D gene TRBD2, 5 bases. CDR3 size: 13 residues. Trimming left V 6 bases short and J 10 bases short, with 16 bases between. Germline V gene lookup returns CDR1 KGHSH and CDR2 LQKENI. The CDR3 here is CASSGYGTGEQFF. The CDR3 nucleotides read TGTGCCAGCTCCGGATACGGAACGGGAGAGCAGTTCTTC.

The rearrangement links TRBV5-1 to TRBJ2-7; weak D call: TRBD2 (7 bases). Per germline, CDR1 SGHRS and CDR2 YFSETQ. There are 15 residues in the CDR3. Trimming took 3 bases from V and 1 from J, leaving 14 bases between them. The CDR3 nucleotides read TGCGCCAGCAGCTCCAAGGGGGGGATGTCCTACGAGCAGTACTTC. Translation gives CASSSKGGMSYEQYF.

The chain recombines TRBV7-9 with TRBJ1-1, with 7 bases lining up with TRBD1. With V trimmed by 4 bases and J by 4 bases, 9 bases remained unmatched. Germline loops: CDR1 SEHNR, CDR2 FQNEAQ (reference sequence). CDR3 length: 15 residues. CDR3 bases: TGTGCCAGCAGCTCTCGGACAGGAGGGAGCACTGAAGCTTTCTTT. Translated: CASSSRTGGSTEAFF.

The chain is built from TRBV28 and TRBJ2-3, with 10 nucleotides matching TRBD2. Unmatched junction bases numbered 3, after V lost 5 bases and J lost 1 base. CDR1 is MDHEN, CDR2 SYDVKM, per germline. CDR3 length: 15 amino acids. This CDR3 reads CASSTAGGGTDTQYF. The CDR3 DNA follows: TGTGCCAGCAGTACAGCGGGAGGGGGCACAGATACGCAGTATTTT.

Only one count was recorded for this clone. The J gene is TRBJ2-7, the V gene TRBV6-1; D might be TRBD1 (5 bases). This CDR3 is built from 13 residues. V gave up 5 bases and J gave up 3 bases, with 11 bases separating them. Germline loops: CDR1 MNHNS, CDR2 SASEGT. In DNA, the CDR3 is TGTGCCAGCAGTCCGACAGTAGACTACGAGCAGTACGTC. This codes for CASSPTVDYEQYV.

The rearrangement joins TRBV4-1 to TRBJ2-5; D may be TRBD1 (6 bases). The V gene lost 1 base and the J gene lost 7 bases, with 16 bases spanning the gap. Germline V gene lookup returns CDR1 MGHRA and CDR2 YSYEKL. This CDR3 is 15 amino acids long. CDR3 sequence (DNA): TGCGCCAGCAGCCAAGTGGCCAGGGGAGCGAGGACCCAGTACTTC. This codes for CASSQVARGARTQYF.

The V call is TRBV28, the J call TRBJ2-7; D is possibly TRBD2 (5 bases). CDR1 is MDHEN, CDR2 SYDVKM, per germline. Trimming removed 2 bases at V and 4 bases at J, with 15 bases between. The CDR3 covers 15 residues. The CDR3 is CASSLQASIPYEQYF. In DNA form, the CDR3 reads TGTGCCAGCAGTTTACAGGCTAGCATACCTTACGAGCAGTACTTC. Filled out from reference TRBV28 and TRBJ2-7, the complete variable domain reads DVKVTQSSRYLVKRTGEKVFLECVQDMDHENMFWYRQDPGLGLRLIYFSYDVKMKEKGDIPEGYSVSREKKERFSLILESASTNQTSMYLCASSLQASIPYEQYFGPGTRLTVT.

Written as DNA, the CDR3 is TGCGCCAGCAGCTTAGGCCACGCGAACACTGAAGCTTTCTTT. It translates to CASSLGHANTEAFF. This sequence joins TRBV5-1 and TRBJ1-1, with unresolved D. Deletions cut 2 bases from V and 1 base from J, with 9 bases between. This CDR3 has 14 amino acids. The germline V gene has CDR1 SGHRS and CDR2 YFSETQ.

This chain joins TRBV9 and TRBJ1-5; no clear D gene. Trimming pared 2 bases from V and 3 bases from J, leaving 12 bases between. The CDR3 totals 15 residues. Germline CDR1 and CDR2: SGDLS and YYNGEE. CDR3 region: CASSVAPGPNQPQHF. The CDR3, as DNA: TGTGCCAGCAGCGTCGCCCCAGGACCCAATCAGCCCCAGCATTTT.

The chain recombines TRBV2 with TRBJ2-3; 8 bases are shared with TRBD2. Germline V gives CDR1 SNHLY, CDR2 FYNNEI. J lost 1 base, V lost 6 bases, and 6 bases had no gene match. The CDR3 spans 15 residues. CDR3 residues: CASSPLSGGTDTQYF. The CDR3 nucleotides read TGTGCCAGCAGCCCCCTTAGCGGGGGCACAGATACGCAGTATTTT.

The chain joins TRBV11-2 to TRBJ2-3; 8 bases match TRBD1. This CDR3 contains 16 residues. CDR1 and CDR2 (germline): SGHAT, FQNNGV. Unmatched junction bases numbered 15, after V lost 4 bases and J lost 9 bases. Here the CDR3 DNA reads TGTGCCAGCAGCTCGCTCACAGGGGGGCGGCACAGGACGCAGTATTTT. This gives the protein CASSSLTGGRHRTQYF.

The chain links TRBV6-1 to TRBJ1-1; 10 bases agree with TRBD1. The CDR3 is 16 residues long. V dropped 4 bases and J dropped 0; count of bases not matched to a gene: 5. Germline assignment: CDR1 MNHNS and CDR2 SASEGT. The CDR3: CASSVRQGAMNTEAFF. CDR3 nucleotide sequence: TGTGCCAGCAGTGTTAGACAGGGGGCAATGAACACTGAAGCTTTCTTT.